This TCR beta chain was sequenced during a study of PD-L1 blockade in urothelial cancer. Study overall: Between 0 and 3 prior chemotherapy regimens had been given to patients.

Whole-study findings and limits: Pretreatment peripheral blood TCR clonality that fell below the median predicted better survival among the patients studied.

To note about this clone: Its target is not known.

Per the germline V gene, CDR1 is SEHNR and CDR2 is FQNEAQ (reference sequence). Trimming removed 6 bases at V and 0 bases at J, with 12 bases between. The CDR3 runs 15 residues. Every PCR got spiked synthetic TCR analog templates. The protocol was immunoSEQ multiplex PCR, while the TCRdb copy is restricted to in-frame clones and leaves out a portion. The table has approximately 100,000 clones, approximately 86% seen once. This rearrangement joins TRBV7-9 to TRBJ1-5; maybe TRBD1 (5 bases). This material consisted of PBMCs, taken around atezolizumab (anti-PD-L1) treatment. The TCR sequence derives from a man in his fifties with urothelial cancer. The CDR3 region is CASSSTEISNQPQHF. Written as DNA, the CDR3 is TGTGCCAGCAGTTCGACAGAGATTAGCAATCAGCCCCAGCATTTT.